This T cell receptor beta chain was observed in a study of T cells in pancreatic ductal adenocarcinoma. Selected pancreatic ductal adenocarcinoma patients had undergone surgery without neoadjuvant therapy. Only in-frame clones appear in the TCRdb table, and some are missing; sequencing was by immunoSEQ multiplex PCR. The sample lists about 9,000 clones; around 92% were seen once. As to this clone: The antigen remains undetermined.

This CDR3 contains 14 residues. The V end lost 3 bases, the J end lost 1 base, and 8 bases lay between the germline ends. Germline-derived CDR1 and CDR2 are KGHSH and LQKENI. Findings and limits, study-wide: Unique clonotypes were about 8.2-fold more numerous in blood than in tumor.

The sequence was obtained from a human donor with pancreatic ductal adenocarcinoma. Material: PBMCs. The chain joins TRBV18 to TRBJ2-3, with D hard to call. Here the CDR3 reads CASSPSVRTDTQYF. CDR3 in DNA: TGTGCCAGCTCACCCTCCGTCCGCACAGATACGCAGTATTTT. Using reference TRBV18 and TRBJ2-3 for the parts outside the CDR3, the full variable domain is NAGVMQNPRHLVRRRGQEARLRCSPMKGHSHVYWYRQLPEEGLKFMVYLQKENIIDESGMPKERFSAEFPKEGPSILRIQQVVRGDSAAYFCASSPSVRTDTQYFGPGTRLTVL.